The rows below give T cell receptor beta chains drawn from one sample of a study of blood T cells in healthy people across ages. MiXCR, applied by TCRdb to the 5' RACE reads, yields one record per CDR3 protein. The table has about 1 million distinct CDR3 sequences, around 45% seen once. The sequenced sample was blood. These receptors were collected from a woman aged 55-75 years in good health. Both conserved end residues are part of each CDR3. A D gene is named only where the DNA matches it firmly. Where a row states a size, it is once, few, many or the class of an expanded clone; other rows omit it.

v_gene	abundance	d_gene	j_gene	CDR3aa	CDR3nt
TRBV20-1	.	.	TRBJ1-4	CSARDRDGLHSGKLFF	TGCAGTGCTAGAGACCGGGACGGACTCCACTCAGGAAAACTGTTTTTT
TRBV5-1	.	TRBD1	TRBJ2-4	CASSLWDSGQEQYF	TGCGCCAGCAGCCTATGGGACAGCGGACAAGAGCAGTACTTC
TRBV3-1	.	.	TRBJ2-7	CASSPGSGFSYEQYF	TGTGCCAGCAGCCCAGGGAGCGGGTTTTCCTACGAGCAGTACTTC
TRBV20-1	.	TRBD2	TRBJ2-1	CSARVSGRGNNEQFF	TGCAGTGCTAGAGTGAGCGGGAGGGGGAACAATGAGCAGTTCTTC
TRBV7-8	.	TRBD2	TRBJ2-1	CASSLTPGLVGNEQFF	TGTGCCAGCAGCTTAACTCCAGGACTAGTTGGTAATGAGCAGTTCTTC
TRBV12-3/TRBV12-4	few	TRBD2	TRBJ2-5	CASSSTREGAETQYF	TGTGCCAGCAGTTCGACCCGGGAGGGCGCAGAGACCCAGTACTTC
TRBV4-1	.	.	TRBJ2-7	CASSQVIGGQEGQYF	TGCGCCAGCAGCCAAGTAATAGGAGGGCAAGAGGGGCAGTACTTC
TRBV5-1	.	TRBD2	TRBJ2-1	CASSLAGGLGYNEQFF	TGCGCCAGCAGCTTGGCGGGGGGACTTGGCTACAATGAGCAGTTCTTC
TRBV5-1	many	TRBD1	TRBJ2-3	CASSLRQGSTDTQYF	TGCGCCAGCAGCCTGCGACAGGGGAGCACAGATACGCAGTATTTT
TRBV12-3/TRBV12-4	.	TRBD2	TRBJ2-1	CASSLGGTSGSRAGNEQFF	TGTGCCAGCAGTTTAGGGGGGACTAGCGGGAGCAGGGCCGGGAATGAGCAGTTCTTC
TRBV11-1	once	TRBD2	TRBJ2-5	CASSLSRAEGGGSGILETQYF	TGTGCCAGCAGCTTAAGTCGTGCGGAGGGTGGCGGAAGCGGGATCTTGGAGACCCAGTACTTC
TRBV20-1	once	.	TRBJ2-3	CSARDPRRGASTDTQYF	TGCAGTGCTAGAGATCCAAGGAGGGGCGCTAGCACGGATACGCAGTATTTT
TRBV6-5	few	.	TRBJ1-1	CASSYLGRDTEAFF	TGTGCCAGCAGTTACCTAGGTAGGGACACTGAAGCTTTCTTT
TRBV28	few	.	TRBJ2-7	CASSFVYEQYF	TGTGCCAGCAGTTTCGTCTACGAGCAGTACTTC
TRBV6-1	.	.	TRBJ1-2	CASFRPPLRGFAYGYTF	TGTGCCAGCTTTAGGCCCCCCCTCAGGGGCTTCGCCTATGGCTACACCTTC
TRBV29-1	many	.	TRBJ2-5	CSVEVGVRETQYF	TGCAGCGTTGAAGTGGGGGTGCGAGAGACCCAGTACTTC
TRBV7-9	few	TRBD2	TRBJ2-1	CASTPGSGTYNEQFF	TGTGCCAGCACCCCTGGTAGCGGGACCTACAATGAGCAGTTCTTC
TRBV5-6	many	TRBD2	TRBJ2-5	CASSPLLAGEGVQETQYF	TGTGCCAGCAGCCCTCTTCTAGCGGGAGAGGGGGTCCAAGAGACCCAGTACTTC
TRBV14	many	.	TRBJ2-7	CASSRMTGPYEQYF	TGTGCCAGCAGCCGAATGACAGGACCCTACGAGCAGTACTTC
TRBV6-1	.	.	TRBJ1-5	CASSSDRLSNQPQHF	TGTGCCAGCAGCTCAGACAGACTTAGCAATCAGCCCCAGCATTTT
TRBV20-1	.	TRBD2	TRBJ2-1	CSARTLAGALSSYNEQFF	TGCAGTGCTAGAACTCTAGCGGGAGCCTTAAGCTCCTACAATGAGCAGTTCTTC
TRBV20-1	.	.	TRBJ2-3	CSATGSITDTQYF	TGCAGTGCCACGGGATCTATAACAGATACGCAGTATTTT
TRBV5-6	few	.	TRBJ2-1	CASSDGPHEQFF	TGTGCCAGCAGCGACGGGCCTCATGAGCAGTTCTTC
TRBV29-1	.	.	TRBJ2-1	CSVGSSSYNEQFF	TGCAGCGTTGGGTCCAGCTCCTACAATGAGCAGTTCTTC
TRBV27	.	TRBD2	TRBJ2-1	CASSLSKLAGGSSYNEQFF	TGTGCCAGCAGTTTATCGAAACTAGCGGGAGGGAGCTCCTACAATGAGCAGTTCTTC
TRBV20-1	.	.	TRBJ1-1	CSASLSGTEAFF	TGCAGTGCCAGCCTTAGTGGCACTGAAGCTTTCTTT
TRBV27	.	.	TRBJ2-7	CATTFGDGYEQYF	TGTGCCACGACATTTGGGGATGGCTACGAGCAGTACTTC
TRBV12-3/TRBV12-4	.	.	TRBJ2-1	CASRPKGNEQFF	TGTGCCAGCAGACCGAAAGGAAATGAGCAGTTCTTC
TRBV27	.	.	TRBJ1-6	CASSRGGIHSPLHF	TGTGCCAGCAGCCGGGGGGGGATTCATTCACCCCTCCACTTT
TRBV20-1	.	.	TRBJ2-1	CSARFTWGFEQFF	TGCAGTGCTAGATTTACCTGGGGATTCGAGCAGTTCTTC
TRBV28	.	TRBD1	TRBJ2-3	CASTHRGRPDTQYF	TGTGCCAGCACCCACAGGGGTCGGCCAGATACGCAGTATTTT
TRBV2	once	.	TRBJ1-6	CASSELLGKGGNSPLHF	TGTGCCAGCAGTGAATTACTGGGGAAAGGGGGTAATTCACCCCTCCACTTT
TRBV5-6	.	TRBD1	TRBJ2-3	CASSPTGHADTQYF	TGTGCCAGCAGCCCGACAGGGCATGCAGATACGCAGTATTTT
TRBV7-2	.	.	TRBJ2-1	CASSLYVGGPYNEQFF	TGTGCCAGCAGCCTATACGTCGGAGGGCCCTACAATGAGCAGTTCTTC
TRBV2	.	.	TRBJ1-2	CASSENQGTERTF	TGTGCCAGCAGTGAAAATCAGGGGACCGAGCGCACCTTC
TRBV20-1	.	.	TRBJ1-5	CSASTGLWSPQHF	TGCAGTGCTAGTACTGGGCTCTGGTCCCCCCAGCATTTT
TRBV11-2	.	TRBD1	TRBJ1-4	CASSTLQGARGKLFF	TGTGCCAGCAGCACCCTGCAGGGGGCAAGGGGAAAACTGTTTTTT
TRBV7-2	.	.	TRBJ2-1	CASSSGFAWERFF	TGTGCCAGCAGCTCTGGATTCGCTTGGGAGCGGTTCTTC
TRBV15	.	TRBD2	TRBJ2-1	CATSSPRVAGGFRPHEQFF	TGTGCCACCAGCAGTCCGAGGGTAGCGGGAGGGTTTCGGCCCCATGAGCAGTTCTTC